This TCR beta chain is drawn from a study of shared clonotypes between healthy human individuals (dated by TCRdb to 2018 to 2021). Describing the broader study: The cohort comprised a couple of women and three men aged 18 to 49 years. Per donor, leukapheresis produced somewhere between about 0.94 and 10 billion PBMCs. To estimate repertoire size and how much clonotypes are shared between individuals, the study performed deep sequencing of blood TCR repertoires from a few healthy adults. For each donor, CD4 naive and CD4 memory were each given three plates, CD8 naive was given two plates, and CD8 memory was given one plate. Different laboratories and diverse techniques were used to prepare libraries and sequence TCR repertoires, to increase sequencing depth and limit assay-specific biases.

CDR1 SGHRS and CDR2 YFSETQ were looked up in the germline V gene. Inclusive of the bounding cysteine and phenylalanine, the CDR3 is 16 residues long. Kept here is only the CDR3 DNA, which spans 48 bases and is read in frame from base 1. Trimming removed 4 bases from V and 0 bases from J, leaving 11 bases between the germline ends. Note on this clone: Its antigen target is currently unknown. The sample holds no much larger clone one base away, and base qualities are not on file.

TCR CDR3 regions were amplified from genomic DNA by multiplex PCR using the deep immunoSEQ assay. Extracted genomic DNA from each cell subset was spread evenly across all wells of several immunoSEQ 96-well plates, with each plate serving as a replicate. For sorted subsets, around 0.2 ug of genomic DNA, equivalent to tens of thousands of T cell genomes, went into each replicate PCR. Purified libraries were measured with a Qubit 3.0 fluorometer, size-checked on a Bioanalyzer 2100, and measured again with the KAPA Library Quantification kit. Each immunoSEQ 96-well plate was sequenced on its own single-read 150-cycle Illumina NextSeq 550 flow cell. For the original study's pipeline: Because only junctional sequences without quality scores were contained in the immunoSEQ output, filtering matching that applied to full-length reads could not be performed. To assign V/J genes and CDR3, sequences were annotated using PyIR, a Python wrapper for IgBLAST v1.9, with IMGT germline references. Reads were filtered out if the reads had weak V/J assignments (E-value above 1e-6), no CDR3, stop codons, out-of-frame junctions, or ambiguous translated residues. A V3J clonotype was defined by an identical inferred V gene, J gene, and CDR3 amino acid sequence. The percentage overlap between two repertoires was calculated by dividing the number of shared unique clonotypes by the size of the smaller repertoire. Richness of each repertoire was evaluated using RTK rarefaction, the Chao1 estimator, and Recon v2.1 estimates of unobserved clonotypes. For all TCRbeta clonotypes obtained by the gDNA method from a few donors, generation probabilities were computed with OLGA. In TCRdb, the immuneACCESS table is reduced to in-frame sequences with V and J assigned. These tables do not hold every clone; where another copy was compared, an unresolved V gene accounts for under half, and the others remain unexplained. The V and J calls and clone size were taken over from that table, and D and trimming were inferred from the DNA. This sample is represented by 2 million or so clones; 90% to 95% of them were singletons. The ten largest clones take up about 0.13% of the sample.

Donors were healthy HIV-negative adults with no recently reported acute infections or vaccinations. Every donor was a Caucasian adult residing in Nashville, Tennessee, USA. CD4+ T cells were enriched by magnetic negative selection, after which naive cells were positively selected on CD45RA and the negative fraction was taken as the memory subset. After blood collection by leukapheresis, PBMCs were isolated using Ficoll-Histopaque density gradient centrifugation and then cryopreserved in the vapor phase of liquid nitrogen. Purity and quantity of every magnetically sorted T cell population were checked by analytical flow cytometry. Each sorted fraction had its genomic DNA isolated and then quantified by UV absorbance on a Nanodrop 2000c. Overall study results and their limits: Compared with non-shared clonotypes, the clonotypes found in all four sorted-subset donors had higher generation probabilities. Sampling was restricted to blood, and TCR repertoires in tissue are likely to differ from TCR repertoires in blood. Naive subsets generally had larger estimated clonotype richness than memory subsets did. Even with the large sequencing depth, rarefaction of the sorted-subset datasets indicated that sequencing was incomplete. Around 5.4% of naive CD4, 3.5% of naive CD8, 2% to 2.5% of memory CD4, and around 0.42% of memory CD8 clonotypes were shared across several donors. The genetic and exposure-history diversity represented was limited by the small number of donors. Pairwise subsampling led to the expectation that sequencing depth would affect the degree of clonotype sharing among donors.

The sequenced material came from naive CD4+ T cells sorted from blood. The cell subset or site label corresponds to: CD45RA+ positively selected. The TCR sequence derives from a young man in good health. The V and J genes are TRBV5-1 and TRBJ1-6, with TRBD1 tentatively as D gene (6 bases match). CDR3 protein: CASSAGTSSYNSPLHF. The bases are TGCGCCAGCAGCGCGGGGACAAGCTCCTATAATTCACCCCTCCACTTT.